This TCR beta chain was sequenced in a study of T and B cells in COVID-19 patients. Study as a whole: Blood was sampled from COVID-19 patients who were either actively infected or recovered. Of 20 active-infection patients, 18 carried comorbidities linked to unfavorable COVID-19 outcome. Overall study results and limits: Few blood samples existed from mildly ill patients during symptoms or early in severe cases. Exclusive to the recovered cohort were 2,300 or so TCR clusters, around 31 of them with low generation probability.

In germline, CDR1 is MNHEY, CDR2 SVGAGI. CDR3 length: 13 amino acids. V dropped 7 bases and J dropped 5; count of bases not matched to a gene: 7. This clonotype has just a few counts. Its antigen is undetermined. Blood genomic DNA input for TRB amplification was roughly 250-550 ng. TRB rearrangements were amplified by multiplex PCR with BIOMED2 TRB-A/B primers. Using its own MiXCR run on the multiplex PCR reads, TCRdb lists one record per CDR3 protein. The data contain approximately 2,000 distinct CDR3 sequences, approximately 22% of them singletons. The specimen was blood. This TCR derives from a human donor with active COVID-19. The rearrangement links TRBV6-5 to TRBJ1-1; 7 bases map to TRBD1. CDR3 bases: TGTGCCAGCACCATAACAGGGGTAACTGAAGCTTTCTTT. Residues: CASTITGVTEAFF.